This T cell receptor (beta chain) was profiled in a study of cytomegalovirus exposure and HLA in healthy donors. As for this clone: Its antigen is unknown.

Notes on the study in general: According to reports, the classifier identified cytomegalovirus status with high specificity and sensitivity. Further analysis, carried out later, found HLA-associated TCR beta chains more clonally expanded than equally common other chains.

Amplification used 60 Vbeta primers and 13 Jbeta primers. Profiled with immunoSEQ multiplex PCR; TCRdb holds only in-frame clones, not every one. The sample gives around 140,000 clones, more than 9.5% of which show up once; under 2% is in the top ten. Each donor was nominally healthy when sampled (though unrecorded immune exposures were likely). Source material: PBMCs. This clonotype originated in a man aged 50 to 59 in good health and CMV-seronegative.

Here the CDR3 reads CAWSVELFGAYTF. The DNA of the CDR3 is TGTGCCTGGAGTGTAGAATTATTTGGGGCCTACACCTTC. This rearrangement joins TRBV30 to TRBJ1-2; TRBD1 might be the D (5 bases). Trimming removed 0 bases at V and 10 bases at J, with 15 bases between. Germline V gene data show CDR1 as GTSNPN and CDR2 as SVGIG (reference sequence). This CDR3 is built from 13 residues.